One sample yielded the 23 T cell receptor beta chains listed below, sequenced in a study of shared clonotypes between healthy human individuals. The table came from immunoSEQ multiplex PCR; TCRdb's copy has only in-frame clones and leaves some out. The sample shows roughly 2 million clones, approximately 96% of them seen only once. What was sequenced was naive CD4+ T cells sorted from blood. Described subset: CD45RA+ positively selected. Receptor source: a man in his late teens or twenties in good health.

The rearrangement links TRBV6-1 to TRBJ2-3; D possibly corresponds to TRBD2 (5 bases). The ends were cut back, 4 bases at V and 6 bases at J, with 17 bases in the middle. CDR1 and CDR2 from the germline V gene are MNHNS and SASEGT. CDR3 length: 15 amino acids. The CDR3 region has the DNA TGTGCCAGCAGTGCCCGAGGGTCGGCTAGGGATACGCAGTATTTT. It codes for CASSARGSARDTQYF.

The chain carries TRBV19 and TRBJ1-2; D remains ambiguous. Germline V lookup: CDR1 LNHDA, CDR2 SQIVND (reference sequence). The CDR3 loop spans 15 amino acids. Trimming removed 4 bases from V and 0 bases from J, with 12 bases in between. For the CDR3, the DNA is TGTGCCAGTAGTACCACAGTTTTAGCTAACTATGGCTACACCTTC. Encoded protein: CASSTTVLANYGYTF.

The rearrangement joins TRBV11-1 to TRBJ2-7; D ambiguous. V was trimmed by 4 bases and J by 2 bases, leaving 6 bases between them. This CDR3 spans 12 amino acids. Per germline, CDR1 SGHAT and CDR2 FQDESV (reference sequence). The CDR3 nucleotides are TGTGCCAGCAGCTCGCGGACCTACGAGCAGTACTTC. Translation: CASSSRTYEQYF.

This chain links TRBV13 with TRBJ1-2; D remains ambiguous. Per the germline V gene, CDR1 is PRHDT and CDR2 is FYEKMQ (reference sequence). The CDR3 is made up of 17 amino acids. The V end lost 1 base, the J end lost 8 bases, and 23 bases lay between the germline ends. Here the CDR3 DNA reads TGTGCCAGCAGCTTAGATACGGGCCACGCGTCCCAAAAGGGCTACACCTTC. Its protein is CASSLDTGHASQKGYTF.

The chain is built from TRBV9 and TRBJ1-3; possibly TRBD1 for D (6 bases). The V end lost 4 bases, the J end lost 3 bases, and 17 bases lay between the germline ends. The CDR3 loop spans 16 amino acids. In germline, CDR1 is SGDLS, CDR2 YYNGEE. CDR3 sequence (DNA): TGTGCCAGCAGCCCCCACGTGGGGGCGAGTGGAAACACCATATATTTT. Translating gives CASSPHVGASGNTIYF. Drawing the rest from reference TRBV9 and TRBJ1-3, the complete variable domain is DSGVTQTPKHLITATGQRVTLRCSPRSGDLSVYWYQQSLDQGLQFLIQYYNGEERAKGNILERFSAQQFPDLHSELNLSSLELGDSALYFCASSPHVGASGNTIYFGEGSWLTVV.

This chain connects TRBV15 to TRBJ2-7; 10 bases are a match to TRBD1. Germline assignment: CDR1 LNHNV and CDR2 YYDKDF (reference sequence). With V trimmed by 4 bases and J by 3 bases, 3 bases remained unmatched. CDR3 length: 14 residues. The CDR3 DNA is TGTGCCACCAGCAAAGGACAGGGGGTCTACGAGCAGTACTTC. This translates into CATSKGQGVYEQYF. The whole variable domain, remainder taken from reference TRBV15 and TRBJ2-7, is DAMVIQNPRYQVTQFGKPVTLSCSQTLNHNVMYWYQQKSSQAPKLLFHYYDKDFNNEADTPDNFQSRRPNTSFCFLDIRSPGLGDTAMYLCATSKGQGVYEQYFGPGTRLTVT.

The genes are TRBV29-1 and TRBJ2-3, with 11 nucleotides matching TRBD2. Germline V gene data show CDR1 as SQVTM and CDR2 as ANQGSEA. V dropped 6 bases and J dropped 3; count of bases not matched to a gene: 5. The CDR3 consists of 14 residues. CDR3 DNA: TGCAGCGTAGCGCGGACTAGCGGGACAGATACGCAGTATTTT. Residues: CSVARTSGTDTQYF.

The CDR3 DNA reads as TGCGCCAGCAGTGAGTCTGGCGGGTCGGGGTATTTT. Encoded protein: CASSESGGSGYF. The rearrangement uses TRBV10-1 and TRBJ2-3; D possibly corresponds to TRBD2 (5 bases). This CDR3 is 12 amino acids long. The V end lost 0 bases, the J end lost 14 bases, and 12 bases lay between the germline ends. The germline CDR1 and CDR2 sequences are WNHNN and SYGVQD (reference sequence).

The chain employs TRBV28 and TRBJ1-5; 11 nucleotides agree with TRBD1. This CDR3 has 15 residues. Trimming removed 6 bases from V and 6 bases from J; junction bases left unmatched: 7. Germline V gene sequence: CDR1 MDHEN, CDR2 SYDVKM. CDR3 sequence: CASSLGQGVGQPQHF. In DNA, the CDR3 is TGTGCCAGCAGCTTGGGACAGGGGGTGGGTCAGCCCCAGCATTTT.

The rearrangement uses TRBV6-5 and TRBJ1-2; 7 bases align to TRBD1. Unmatched junction bases numbered 7, after V lost 2 bases and J lost 4 bases. Germline V lookup: CDR1 MNHEY, CDR2 SVGAGI. The CDR3 sequence is 15 residues long. This CDR3 is CASSYSQTGPYGYTF. For the CDR3, the DNA is TGTGCCAGCAGTTACAGCCAGACAGGGCCCTATGGCTACACCTTC.

This clone showed up just once. V and J are TRBV5-1 and TRBJ2-7; 9 nucleotides line up with TRBD2. The V gene end was trimmed by 8 bases and the J gene end by 9 bases; junction bases not matched to a gene: 9. The CDR3 sequence is 12 residues long. Per germline, CDR1 SGHRS and CDR2 YFSETQ. This CDR3 reads CASIGREGVQYF. CDR3 sequence (DNA): TGCGCCAGTATTGGGCGGGAGGGTGTGCAGTACTTC. Filled out from reference TRBV5-1 and TRBJ2-7, the complete variable domain reads KAGVTQTPRYLIKTRGQQVTLSCSPISGHRSVSWYQQTPGQGLQFLFEYFSETQRNKGNFPGRFSGRQFSNSRSEMNVSTLELGDSALYLCASIGREGVQYFGPGTRLTVT.

The rearrangement links TRBV9 to TRBJ1-2; D possibly corresponds to TRBD1 (5 bases). The CDR3 length is 13 residues. Germline V gives CDR1 SGDLS, CDR2 YYNGEE. Trimming shortened V by 4 bases and J by 2 bases, and 9 bases separated the two germline ends. The DNA for the CDR3 is TGTGCCAGCAGCACCCGGGACAACTATGGCTACACCTTC. As protein: CASSTRDNYGYTF.

DNA of the CDR3: TGCGCCAGCAGTGAAGGGCAGGGGCTTCCAACCGGGGAGCTGTTTTTT. This codes for CASSEGQGLPTGELFF. This chain links TRBV10-1 with TRBJ2-2; perhaps TRBD1 as D (6 bases). V gave up 3 bases and J gave up 5 bases, with 16 bases separating them. The CDR3 extends over 16 amino acids. CDR1 WNHNN and CDR2 SYGVQD come from the germline V gene (reference sequence).

The chain employs TRBV29-1 and TRBJ1-1, with D perhaps matching TRBD1 (6 bases). Deletions cut 1 base from V and 7 bases from J, with 10 bases between. The CDR3 has 12 residues. Germline loops: CDR1 SQVTM, CDR2 ANQGSEA. For the CDR3, the DNA is TGCAGCGTTGAAGTTAGGACAGTTGAAGCTTTCTTT. It encodes CSVEVRTVEAFF.

The chain carries TRBV6-5 and TRBJ2-7; D not certain. V shed 0 bases and J shed 6 bases, with 9 bases lying between them. This CDR3 comprises 13 residues. Germline loops: CDR1 MNHEY, CDR2 SVGAGI. In DNA, the CDR3 is TGTGCCAGCAGTTACTCTAGGTACGGCGAGCAGTACTTC. This sequence encodes CASSYSRYGEQYF.

The chain recombines TRBV30 with TRBJ2-2, with 8 bases that match TRBD2. CDR1 is GTSNPN and CDR2 is SVGIG in the germline V gene (reference sequence). Unmatched junction bases numbered 1, after V lost 7 bases and J lost 0 bases. The CDR3 runs to 13 residues. The CDR3 DNA sequence: TGTGCCTCGGGACTAGCGAACACCGGGGAGCTGTTTTTT. It encodes CASGLANTGELFF.

This CDR3 is CASSSHELTGELFF. The CDR3 DNA sequence: TGTGCCAGCAGCTCACACGAACTCACCGGGGAGCTGTTTTTT. The chain uses TRBV7-2 and TRBJ2-2, with D unresolved. Per germline, CDR1 SGHTA and CDR2 FQGNSA. The CDR3 runs 14 residues. Trimming shortened V by 4 bases and J by 4 bases, and 10 bases separated the two germline ends.

The chain has TRBV9 and TRBJ2-2, with D perhaps TRBD1 (6 bases). The V end was cut by 7 bases, the J end by 0 bases, with 10 bases between. This CDR3 comprises 14 residues. Germline CDR1 and CDR2: SGDLS and YYNGEE. Here the CDR3 DNA reads TGTGCCAGCCGGACAGAGCCGAACACCGGGGAGCTGTTTTTT. This encodes CASRTEPNTGELFF.

V is TRBV5-1 and J is TRBJ1-2; 10 nucleotides agree with TRBD1. Germline CDR1 is SGHRS and CDR2 is YFSETQ. V lost 4 bases to trimming and J lost 3 bases; unmatched junction nucleotides: 9. The CDR3 has 16 amino acids. For the CDR3, the DNA is TGCGCCAGCAGCCGGGACAGGGGCTTCGAGGACTATGGCTACACCTTC. Protein: CASSRDRGFEDYGYTF.

The chain links TRBV21-1 to TRBJ1-6; the DNA was not used to check the table's D call, TRBD1. TRBV21-1 is classified as a pseudogene. The CDR3 totals 15 residues. The CDR3: CASSLRVGGHSPLHF. The CDR3 region has the DNA TGTGCCAGCAGCCTAAGGGTAGGGGGTCATTCACCCCTCCACTTT.

The chain employs TRBV7-9 and TRBJ2-5; D gene ambiguous. The V end lost 0 bases, the J end lost 4 bases, and 12 bases lay between the germline ends. Germline values: CDR1 SEHNR, CDR2 FQNEAQ (reference sequence). The CDR3 has 15 amino acids. The CDR3 reads CASSLAHGVGETQYF. CDR3 DNA: TGTGCCAGCAGCTTAGCGCATGGGGTCGGAGAGACCCAGTACTTC. Full variable domain (remainder filled in from reference TRBV7-9 and TRBJ2-5): DTGVSQNPRHKITKRGQNVTFRCDPISEHNRLYWYRQTLGQGPEFLTYFQNEAQLEKSRLLSDRFSAERPKGSFSTLEIQRTEQGDSAMYLCASSLAHGVGETQYFGPGTRLLVL.

This chain joins TRBV18 and TRBJ2-7; D ambiguous. Germline V gene lookup returns CDR1 KGHSH and CDR2 LQKENI. The germline V and J ends were trimmed by 5 bases and 0 bases, with 11 bases remaining between them. The CDR3 sequence is 14 residues long. CDR3 in amino acids: CASSVSRGSYEQYF. CDR3 nucleotides: TGTGCCAGCTCAGTCTCTAGAGGCTCCTACGAGCAGTACTTC.

As concerns this clone: The same CDR3 is also encoded by other DNA sequences in this sample. V is TRBV2 and J is TRBJ2-7, with 8 bases aligning to TRBD1. The trim removed 6 bases at V and 3 bases at J, leaving 7 bases unmatched. The CDR3 length is 14 residues. Looked up from germline, CDR1 is SNHLY and CDR2 is FYNNEI. For the CDR3, the DNA is TGTGCCAGCAGCGGACAGGGCCCTCTCTACGAGCAGTACTTC. Its protein product is CASSGQGPLYEQYF.